These 27 T cell receptor beta chains originate from one sample sequenced in a study of T cells in localized non-small cell lung cancer. TCRdb's table, derived via immunoSEQ multiplex PCR, lists solely in-frame clones and lacks some. This repertoire shows some 53,000 clones, 80% to 90% found once; its top ten account for more than 15%. The specimen was peripheral blood, collected before any cancer treatment. The receptors originated from a male donor aged 60 or over with stage III squamous cell lung carcinoma.

The chain links TRBV7-9 to TRBJ1-1; 7 bases line up with TRBD1. Germline assignment: CDR1 SEHNR and CDR2 FQNEAQ (reference sequence). V gave up 1 base and J gave up 1 base; unmatched junction bases: 3. The CDR3 totals 15 residues. The CDR3 DNA reads as TGTGCCAGCAGCTTAGGTGAGGGGGCGAACACTGAAGCTTTCTTT. Its protein product is CASSLGEGANTEAFF. Full variable domain (remainder filled in from reference TRBV7-9 and TRBJ1-1): DTGVSQNPRHKITKRGQNVTFRCDPISEHNRLYWYRQTLGQGPEFLTYFQNEAQLEKSRLLSDRFSAERPKGSFSTLEIQRTEQGDSAMYLCASSLGEGANTEAFFGQGTRLTVV.

The rearrangement joins TRBV18 to TRBJ2-1; 8 bases fit TRBD2. Germline CDR1 reads KGHSH; CDR2 reads LQKENI. This CDR3 region has 16 residues. Losses at the gene ends were 4 bases for V and 1 base for J; bases not matched to a gene: 6. This chain's CDR3 is CASSLGQRGSYNEQFF. The CDR3 coding sequence is TGTGCCAGCTCACTCGGCCAGCGGGGGTCCTACAATGAGCAGTTCTTC.

The chain couples TRBV28 to TRBJ2-1; TRBD2 agrees at 10 bases. Germline-derived CDR1 and CDR2 are MDHEN and SYDVKM. The CDR3 is 14 residues long. V dropped 6 bases and J dropped 7; count of bases not matched to a gene: 6. The CDR3 DNA follows: TGTGCCAGCAGGCTAGCGGGGGAAAGAAATGAGCAGTTCTTC. It specifies CASRLAGERNEQFF.

The rearrangement joins TRBV5-4 to TRBJ1-1; 12 bases map to TRBD1. This CDR3 has 16 residues. V lost 0 bases, J lost 6 bases, and 6 bases stayed unmatched. CDR1 and CDR2 (germline): SGHNT, YYREEE (reference sequence). In nucleotides, the CDR3 is TGTGCCAGCAGCTTGGCCGGGACAGGGGGCTTCTCTGAAGCTTTCTTT. Its protein product is CASSLAGTGGFSEAFF.

The chain carries TRBV11-2 and TRBJ1-2, with D possibly being TRBD1 (5 bases). CDR3 length equals 15 residues. With 5 bases removed from V and 5 bases from J, the gap between germline ends came to 18 bases. CDR1 and CDR2 from the germline V gene are SGHAT and FQNNGV. Written as DNA, the CDR3 is TGTGCCAGCAGCCCTGGGGGGAGCCGGCAGTATGGCTACACCTTC. Amino acid sequence: CASSPGGSRQYGYTF.

In this sample, this clone turned up a few times. This sequence joins TRBV7-3 and TRBJ1-2; D is ambiguous. The V end lost 2 bases, the J end lost 6 bases, and 10 bases lay between the germline ends. The germline gives CDR1 SGHTA, CDR2 FQGTGA. This CDR3 is 13 amino acids long. The CDR3 is CASSLYGMDGYTF. CDR3 coding DNA: TGTGCCAGCAGCTTATATGGAATGGATGGCTACACCTTC.

This clone was counted a single time. The CDR3 reads CASSQGDNYEKLFF. The CDR3 nucleotides read TGTGCCAGCAGCCAAGGGGACAACTACGAAAAACTGTTTTTT. The rearrangement uses TRBV4-2 and TRBJ1-4, with D maybe TRBD1 (6 bases). The CDR3 spans 14 residues. Germline lookup yields CDR1 LGHNA and CDR2 YNFKEQ. Trimming left V 1 base short and J 8 bases short, with 11 bases between.

In this sample, this clone turned up a few times. The CDR3 region has the DNA TGCGCCAGCAGCCAAGATGTTCGACGTTGGGATGGCTACACCTTC. This sequence encodes CASSQDVRRWDGYTF. The chain joins TRBV4-1 to TRBJ1-2; D uncertain. The CDR3 consists of 15 residues. V was pared by 0 bases and J by 6 bases, with 14 bases between. Germline CDR1 is MGHRA and CDR2 is YSYEKL.

J is TRBJ1-2 and V is TRBV7-9, with D possibly being TRBD1 (6 bases). Germline V gene data show CDR1 as SEHNR and CDR2 as FQNEAQ (reference sequence). The V and J ends lost 4 bases and 0 bases respectively, with 12 bases between them. This CDR3 spans 15 amino acids. The CDR3 bases are TGTGCCAGCAGCTATTGGACAGATACTAACTATGGCTACACCTTC. Encoded protein: CASSYWTDTNYGYTF.

This chain connects TRBV6-1 to TRBJ2-3; D gene ambiguous. Germline assignment: CDR1 MNHNS and CDR2 SASEGT. The CDR3 covers 15 residues. Trimming shortened V by 2 bases and J by 3 bases, and 12 bases separated the two germline ends. The chain's CDR3 is CASSEQTRFTDTQYF. The CDR3 DNA reads TGTGCCAGCAGTGAACAGACAAGATTTACAGATACGCAGTATTTT.

With respect to this clone: Since no conserved phenylalanine or tryptophan closes the CDR3, a read error is the likely cause. This chain joins TRBV5-4 and TRBJ1-6; D remains unclear. The CDR3 extends over 15 amino acids. Per the germline V gene, CDR1 is SGHNT and CDR2 is YYREEE (reference sequence). Between the trimmed V and J ends, which lost 4 bases and 5 bases, there was a span of 13 bases. The CDR3 DNA reads TGTGCCAGCAGCCGGAAGACACCGGATAATTCACCCCTCCACCTT. Its translation is CASSRKTPDNSPLHL.

V gene TRBV19 combines with J gene TRBJ1-1, with 7 bases identical to TRBD1. This CDR3 is 15 amino acids long. CDR1 is LNHDA, CDR2 SQIVND, per germline (reference sequence). V was pared by 5 bases and J by 8 bases, with 14 bases of the junction left unmatched. The CDR3 spells CASSFPNRGPREAFF. The CDR3 DNA is TGTGCCAGTAGTTTCCCGAACAGGGGTCCTAGAGAAGCTTTCTTT. The whole variable domain, remainder taken from reference TRBV19 and TRBJ1-1, is DGGITQSPKYLFRKEGQNVTLSCEQNLNHDAMYWYRQDPGQGLRLIYYSQIVNDFQKGDIAEGYSVSREKKESFPLTVTSAQKNPTAFYLCASSFPNRGPREAFFGQGTRLTVV.

This sequence joins TRBV5-1 and TRBJ2-7, with 12 bases aligning to TRBD2. V dropped 3 bases and J dropped 3; count of bases not matched to a gene: 4. The CDR3 spans 15 residues. The V gene's germline CDR1 is SGHRS and CDR2 YFSETQ. The CDR3, as DNA: TGCGCCAGCAGCTCGGAGGGACTAGCGGGCTACGAGCAGTACTTC. Translated: CASSSEGLAGYEQYF.

Concerning this clone itself: The junction shows a germline mismatch at one end, possibly a read error. CDR3 sequence reads: CASREGLAVETQYF. CDR3 in DNA: TGTGCCAGCAGGGAAGGACTAGCAGTTGAGACCCAGTACTTC. The chain is built from TRBV2 and TRBJ2-5, with TRBD2 matching 8 bases. The length of the CDR3 is 14 residues. The germline V gene encodes CDR1 SNHLY and CDR2 FYNNEI.

CDR3 protein: CASSIPFAGQYYNEQFF. The DNA for the CDR3 is TGTGCCAGTAGTATTCCTTTTGCGGGCCAGTACTACAATGAGCAGTTCTTC. The chain carries TRBV19 and TRBJ2-1, with D possibly matching TRBD2 (5 bases). V lost 3 bases and J 3 bases, leaving 18 bases between the germline ends. This CDR3 is built from 17 residues. The germline V gene encodes CDR1 LNHDA and CDR2 SQIVND (reference sequence).

This sequence joins TRBV9 and TRBJ1-1; D call uncertain. There are 13 residues in the CDR3. Germline lookup yields CDR1 SGDLS and CDR2 YYNGEE. V was clipped by 3 bases and J by 2 bases, with 8 bases between them. CDR3 in DNA: TGTGCCAGCAGCGGACTGGGAAACACTGAAGCTTTCTTT. Translating it yields CASSGLGNTEAFF. Looking up the rest from reference TRBV9 and TRBJ1-1 gives the full variable domain: DSGVTQTPKHLITATGQRVTLRCSPRSGDLSVYWYQQSLDQGLQFLIQYYNGEERAKGNILERFSAQQFPDLHSELNLSSLELGDSALYFCASSGLGNTEAFFGQGTRLTVV.

This sequence joins TRBV7-9 and TRBJ1-1; D may be TRBD1 (6 bases). V lost 3 bases and J 1 base, leaving 12 bases between the germline ends. Germline CDR1 and CDR2: SEHNR and FQNEAQ (reference sequence). CDR3 length: 15 amino acids. The CDR3: CASSLSGGRNTEAFF. CDR3 nucleotide sequence: TGTGCCAGCAGCTTGTCTGGGGGGCGGAACACTGAAGCTTTCTTT.

V and J are TRBV5-1 and TRBJ2-3, with D perhaps matching TRBD2 (5 bases). Trimming removed 1 base at V and 4 bases at J, with 22 bases between. Looked up from germline, CDR1 is SGHRS and CDR2 is YFSETQ. The CDR3 is 18 residues long. The CDR3 DNA reads as TGCGCCAGCAGCTTGAACGTGGGGTCGCGGGCTCGGGCAGATACGCAGTATTTT. As protein: CASSLNVGSRARADTQYF.

The chain is built from TRBV7-9 and TRBJ1-2, with D tentatively TRBD1 (5 bases). V lost 2 bases and J 6 bases, leaving 16 bases between the germline ends. Germline V gives CDR1 SEHNR, CDR2 FQNEAQ (reference sequence). This CDR3 is built from 15 residues. CDR3 in amino acids: CASSLFDRSVNGYTF. For the CDR3, the DNA is TGTGCCAGCAGCTTATTCGACAGAAGCGTAAATGGCTACACCTTC.

The chain uses TRBV5-1 and TRBJ2-5; 10 nucleotides align to TRBD1. Germline CDR1 and CDR2: SGHRS and YFSETQ. The CDR3 sequence is 15 residues long. V lost 4 bases, J lost 4 bases, and 7 bases stayed unmatched. The CDR3 reads CASSGTTGGGETQYF. CDR3 coding DNA: TGCGCCAGCAGCGGAACGACAGGGGGCGGAGAGACCCAGTACTTC.

The chain uses TRBV7-2 and TRBJ2-1, with TRBD2 identical over 10 bases. This CDR3 contains 16 residues. Trimming took 5 bases from V and 3 from J; bases not matched to a gene: 7. CDR1 and CDR2 (germline): SGHTA, FQGNSA. The CDR3 spells CASSTELAGNYNEQFF. The CDR3 DNA is TGTGCCAGCAGCACCGAACTAGCGGGGAACTACAATGAGCAGTTCTTC.

The V and J genes are TRBV2 and TRBJ2-5; perhaps D is TRBD1 or TRBD2 (6 bases each). The CDR3 runs to 15 residues. CDR1 and CDR2 (germline): SNHLY, FYNNEI. Trimming shortened V by 2 bases and J by 5 bases, and 15 bases separated the two germline ends. The CDR3 DNA sequence: TGTGCCAGCAGTGAAACGAGGGGGGCCGGGGAGACCCAGTACTTC. As protein: CASSETRGAGETQYF.

The J gene is TRBJ2-5, the V gene TRBV27; the match to TRBD1 covers 7 bases. The V segment lost 7 bases and the J segment 2 bases; nucleotides outside the gene matches: 4. The CDR3 has 13 residues. Germline V CDR1 and CDR2: MNHEY, SMNVEV (reference sequence). The CDR3 protein is CASNGQDQETQYF. The CDR3 bases are TGTGCCAGCAACGGACAGGATCAAGAGACCCAGTACTTC.

V and J are TRBV14 and TRBJ1-2, with unresolved D. The V end lost 6 bases, the J end lost 6 bases, and 14 bases lay between the germline ends. CDR3 length: 13 residues. Germline assignment: CDR1 SGHDN and CDR2 FVKESK. For the CDR3, the DNA is TGTGCCAGCAGTCTTGGGCAACGTAATGGCTACACCTTC. Translation gives CASSLGQRNGYTF.

J is TRBJ2-4 and V is TRBV7-9, with D hard to call. The CDR3 covers 12 residues. V gave up 5 bases and J gave up 6 bases, with 8 bases separating them. CDR1 and CDR2 from the germline V gene are SEHNR and FQNEAQ (reference sequence). The chain's CDR3 is CASSTDVNIQYF. The CDR3 DNA reads as TGTGCCAGCAGCACGGACGTAAACATTCAGTACTTC.

This chain uses TRBV6-4 with TRBJ2-1, with D tentatively TRBD2 (7 bases). V was clipped by 4 bases and J by 1 base, with 17 bases between them. The CDR3 has 17 residues. Germline assignment: CDR1 MRHNA and CDR2 SNTAGT. The CDR3 here is CASSVEAGARSYNEQFF. CDR3 DNA sequence: TGTGCCAGCAGTGTCGAGGCGGGGGCGAGGTCCTACAATGAGCAGTTCTTC.

The V and J genes are TRBV7-3 and TRBJ1-2; weak D call: TRBD1 (6 bases). V was clipped by 0 bases and J by 7 bases, with 9 bases between them. Germline V lookup: CDR1 SGHTA, CDR2 FQGTGA. The CDR3 is 13 residues long. CDR3 coding DNA: TGTGCCAGCAGCTTAACAGGGGGTGGTGGCTACACCTTC. Amino acid sequence: CASSLTGGGGYTF.